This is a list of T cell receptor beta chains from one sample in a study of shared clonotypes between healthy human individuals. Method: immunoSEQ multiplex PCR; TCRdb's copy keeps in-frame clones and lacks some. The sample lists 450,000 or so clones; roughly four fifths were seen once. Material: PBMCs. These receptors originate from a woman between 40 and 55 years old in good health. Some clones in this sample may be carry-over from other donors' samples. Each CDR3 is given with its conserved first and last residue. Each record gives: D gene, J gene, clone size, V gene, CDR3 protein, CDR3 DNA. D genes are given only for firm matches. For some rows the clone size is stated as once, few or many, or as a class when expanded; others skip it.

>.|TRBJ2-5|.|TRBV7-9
CASSLGLDQETQYF
TGTGCCAGCAGCTTAGGGTTAGATCAAGAGACCCAGTACTTC
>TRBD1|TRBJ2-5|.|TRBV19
CASSIVKGAGETQYF
TGTGCCAGTAGTATAGTTAAGGGGGCTGGAGAGACCCAGTACTTC
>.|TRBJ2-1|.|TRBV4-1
CASSLGSAPNNEQFF
TGCGCCAGCAGCCTTGGGTCAGCGCCAAACAATGAGCAGTTCTTC
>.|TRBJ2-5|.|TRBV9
CASSVATWGQETQYF
TGTGCCAGCAGCGTAGCTACGTGGGGGCAAGAGACCCAGTACTTC
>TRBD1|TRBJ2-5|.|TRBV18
CASSGTEQETQYF
TGTGCCAGCTCAGGGACAGAACAAGAGACCCAGTACTTC
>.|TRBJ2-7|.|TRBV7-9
CASSPSAEQYF
TGTGCCAGCAGCCCCTCCGCCGAGCAGTACTTC
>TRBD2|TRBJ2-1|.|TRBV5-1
CASSLGLAGPYNEQFF
TGCGCCAGCAGCTTGGGACTAGCGGGACCCTACAATGAGCAGTTCTTC
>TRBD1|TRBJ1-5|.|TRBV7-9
CASSRDRRGNQPQHF
TGTGCCAGCAGCCGGGACAGGAGGGGCAATCAGCCCCAGCATTTT
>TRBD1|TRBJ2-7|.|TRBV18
CASSGTGAYEQYF
TGTGCCAGCTCCGGGACAGGGGCCTACGAGCAGTACTTC
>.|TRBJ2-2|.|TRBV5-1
CASSLLGSANTGELFF
TGCGCCAGCAGCTTGTTAGGTTCCGCGAACACCGGGGAGCTGTTTTTT
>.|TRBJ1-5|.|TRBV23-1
CASSRSDQRPQHF
TGCGCCAGCAGTCGGTCTGACCAAAGGCCCCAGCATTTT
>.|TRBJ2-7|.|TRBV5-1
CASSLGLAIHEQYF
TGCGCCAGCAGCTTAGGGTTGGCGATCCACGAGCAGTACTTC
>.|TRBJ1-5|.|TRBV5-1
CASRWGVGSNQPQHF
TGCGCCAGCAGATGGGGGGTCGGGAGCAATCAGCCCCAGCATTTT
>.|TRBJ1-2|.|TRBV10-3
CAISERGWQGYTF
TGTGCCATCAGTGAACGGGGGTGGCAAGGCTACACCTTC
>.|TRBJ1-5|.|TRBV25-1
CASSEYFDQPQHF
TGTGCCAGCAGTGAATATTTTGATCAGCCCCAGCATTTT
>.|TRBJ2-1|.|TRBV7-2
CAGSPGTEQFF
TGTGCCGGCAGCCCTGGGACGGAGCAGTTCTTC
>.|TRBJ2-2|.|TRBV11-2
CASSLDPPQVYTGELFF
TGTGCCAGCAGCTTAGACCCTCCCCAAGTGTACACCGGGGAGCTGTTTTTT
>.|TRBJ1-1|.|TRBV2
CASSDRDMITTEAFF
TGTGCCAGCAGTGACAGAGATATGATTACCACTGAAGCTTTCTTT
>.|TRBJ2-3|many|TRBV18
CASSLGVASTDTQYF
TGTGCCAGCTCACTAGGGGTGGCTAGCACAGATACGCAGTATTTT
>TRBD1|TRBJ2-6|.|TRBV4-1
CASSPGQGSSGANVLTF
TGCGCCAGCAGCCCCGGACAGGGCAGCTCTGGGGCCAACGTCCTGACTTTC
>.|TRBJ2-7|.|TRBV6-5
CASRGQLSSYEQYF
TGTGCCAGCAGAGGACAGTTGAGCTCCTACGAGCAGTACTTC
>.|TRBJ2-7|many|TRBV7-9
CASSFDRPPLYYEQYF
TGTGCCAGCAGCTTCGACAGGCCCCCCTTATACTACGAGCAGTACTTC
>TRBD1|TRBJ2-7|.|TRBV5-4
CASSPTPGQGIYEQYF
TGTGCCAGCAGCCCAACCCCTGGACAGGGAATATACGAGCAGTACTTC
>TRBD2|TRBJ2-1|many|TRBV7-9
CASSFRTSGSYEQFF
TGTGCCAGCAGCTTCCGGACTAGCGGGTCCTATGAGCAGTTCTTC
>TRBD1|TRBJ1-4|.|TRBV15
CATSSGTGGEKLFF
TGTGCCACCAGCTCCGGGACAGGGGGTGAAAAACTGTTTTTT
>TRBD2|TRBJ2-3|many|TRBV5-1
CASSLREGSSTDTQYF
TGCGCCAGCAGCTTGCGGGAGGGCTCTAGCACAGATACGCAGTATTTT